This note documents a single T cell receptor beta chain sequence. Antigen unknown. The data derive from a study of T-cell memory formation after mild COVID-19. Study-wide background: TCR clusters showed largely donor specificity.

From germline, CDR1 is LNHNV and CDR2 YYDKDF (reference sequence). V lost 0 bases to trimming and J lost 10 bases; unmatched junction nucleotides: 12. The CDR3 totals 17 residues. Libraries for TCRalpha and TCRbeta carried sample barcodes and unique molecular identifiers via 5'RACE. TCRdb re-called the 5' RACE reads with MiXCR, one entry per CDR3 protein. The profile shows 400,000 to 550,000 distinct CDR3 sequences, roughly 23% of them singletons. Study outcomes and limitations: Certain responding clones were present in pre-infection memory, suggesting participation of cross-reactive memory. Contracting CD4+ clones were located mainly in CM and EM, and CD8+ clones in EMRA.

Sequenced sample: PBMCs or a T cell subset sorted from them (not recorded which). V usage is TRBV15 and J usage is TRBJ2-1; TRBD2 matches 10 bases. The receptor was derived from an adult woman who had mild COVID-19 (a few samples of this study predate the infection). Cell type and time point are not known. The CDR3 DNA follows: TGTGCCACCAGCAGAGATAAGCGGCTAGCGGGAGCAGGGGAGCAGTTCTTC. Translating gives CATSRDKRLAGAGEQFF.